The rows below give T cell receptor beta chains drawn from one sample of a study of blood T cell repertoires in COVID-19. Generated by immunoSEQ multiplex PCR, the TCRdb table keeps only in-frame clones and is missing some. The table records tens of thousands of clones, 80% to 95% of them present only once. The sequencing input was peripheral blood. The receptors were gathered from a human donor with active COVID-19. The donor label of this sample is uncertain. The CDR3 runs from the conserved cysteine through the conserved F or W. A D gene is named only where the DNA matches it firmly. The size entry is marked missing in some rows and otherwise reads once, few, many or a size class.

j_call,v_call,d_call,clone_size,cdr3_aa,cdr3_nt
TRBJ1-2,TRBV7-2,TRBD1,once,CASSLVTGQGHGYTF,TGTGCCAGCAGCTTAGTAACGGGACAGGGGCATGGCTACACCTTC
TRBJ2-1,TRBV18,-,few,CASSPPGNGGEFF,TGTGCCAGCTCACCACCGGGAAATGGGGGCGAGTTCTTC
TRBJ2-1,TRBV4-1,TRBD1,-,CASSQDVQGAYNEQFF,TGCGCCAGCAGCCAAGATGTCCAGGGGGCCTACAATGAGCAGTTCTTC
TRBJ2-5,TRBV3-1/TRBV3-2,-,-,CASSQDIGSLETQYF,TGTGCCAGCAGCCAAGATATAGGGAGCCTTGAGACCCAGTACTTC
TRBJ2-7,TRBV12-3/TRBV12-4,-,-,CASSRTAYEQYF,TGTGCCAGCAGCCGGACAGCCTACGAGCAGTACTTC
TRBJ1-1,TRBV6-4,-,few,CASSDKRGKWTEAFF,TGTGCCAGCAGTGACAAACGGGGGAAGTGGACTGAAGCTTTCTTT
TRBJ2-5,TRBV20-1,TRBD2,-,CSASPIAGGRQETQYF,TGCAGTGCTAGTCCCATAGCGGGGGGGCGTCAAGAGACCCAGTACTTC
TRBJ1-5,TRBV19,-,-,CASSIPGGPQHF,TGTGCCAGTAGTATACCCGGGGGGCCCCAGCATTTT
TRBJ1-4,TRBV29-1,-,-,CSVEGAQGGATNEKLFF,TGCAGCGTTGAAGGGGCACAGGGTGGGGCAACTAATGAAAAACTGTTTTTT
TRBJ1-2,TRBV7-2,-,-,CASSGRRGGGYTF,TGTGCCAGCAGCGGCCGGCGGGGTGGGGGCTACACCTTC
TRBJ2-5,TRBV5-4,TRBD2,-,CASSWGGSGAQETQYF,TGTGCCAGCAGCTGGGGGGGTAGCGGGGCACAAGAGACCCAGTACTTC
TRBJ1-6,TRBV6-5,-,-,CASRTGEGNSPLHF,TGTGCCAGCCGGACGGGAGAGGGGAATTCACCCCTCCACTTT
TRBJ1-2,TRBV6-5,-,-,CASSYSGGSYGYTF,TGTGCCAGCAGTTACTCCGGGGGATCCTATGGCTACACCTTC
TRBJ2-7,TRBV28,TRBD1,once,CASSLPQTGEISEQYF,TGTGCCAGCAGCCTTCCTCAGACAGGGGAAATAAGCGAGCAGTACTTC
TRBJ2-1,TRBV29-1,TRBD2,-,CSVDIGLSGDEQFF,TGCAGCGTTGATATAGGGCTTAGCGGGGATGAGCAGTTCTTC
TRBJ1-2,TRBV29-1,-,-,CSADAGEGDYGYTF,TGCAGCGCGGATGCGGGGGAGGGGGACTATGGCTACACCTTC
TRBJ1-2,TRBV28,-,-,CASTPRALYGYTF,TGTGCCTCCACCCCGAGGGCTCTCTATGGCTACACCTTC
TRBJ1-2,TRBV27,-,-,CASSLSKDGAGGYTF,TGTGCCAGCAGTTTATCGAAGGACGGAGCGGGCGGCTACACCTTC
TRBJ1-1,TRBV5-3,TRBD1,-,CARSPYDRVDTEAFF,TGTGCCAGAAGCCCTTACGACAGGGTGGATACTGAAGCTTTCTTT
TRBJ1-1,TRBV12-5,-,-,CASGPNTGTEAFF,TGTGCTAGTGGCCCGAACACGGGAACTGAAGCTTTCTTT
TRBJ2-1,TRBV6-1,-,-,CASSDTVNEQFF,TGTGCCAGCAGTGACACAGTCAATGAGCAGTTCTTC
TRBJ2-1,TRBV25-1,TRBD2,-,CASSERTSWGEQFF,TGTGCCAGCAGTGAAAGGACTAGCTGGGGTGAGCAGTTCTTC
TRBJ2-3,TRBV5-1,-,-,CASSLVSDHSTDTQYF,TGCGCCAGCAGCTTGGTGTCAGATCACAGCACAGATACGCAGTATTTT
TRBJ1-2,TRBV7-9,TRBD1,-,CASSNGTAYGYTF,TGTGCCAGCAGCAACGGGACAGCCTATGGCTACACCTTC
TRBJ1-1,TRBV19,-,-,CASSTLQGFVNTEAFF,TGTGCCAGTAGTACTCTACAGGGCTTCGTGAACACTGAAGCTTTCTTT
TRBJ1-2,TRBV21-1,-,-,CAIPQGQRNNYGYTF,TGTGCCATCCCCCAGGGACAGCGTAATAACTATGGCTACACCTTC
TRBJ2-4,TRBV5-1,-,once,CASSLDTGTSNIQYF,TGCGCCAGCAGCTTGGATACGGGTACATCCAACATTCAGTACTTC
TRBJ2-1,TRBV29-1,TRBD1,-,CSVRAIGTGREVEPYNEQFF,TGCAGCGTTCGTGCTATCGGGACAGGACGCGAGGTAGAACCCTACAATGAGCAGTTCTTC
TRBJ2-1,TRBV10-3,TRBD1,-,CAISGVQDRVHEQFF,TGTGCCATCAGTGGGGTACAGGACAGGGTCCATGAGCAGTTCTTC
TRBJ1-4,TRBV2,-,-,CASSEPPTGVNEKLFF,TGTGCCAGCAGTGAGCCTCCGACAGGAGTAAATGAAAAACTGTTTTTT
TRBJ2-2,TRBV5-1,-,-,CASSLGGNTGELFF,TGCGCCAGCAGCTTGGGAGGGAACACCGGGGAGCTGTTTTTT